Here is one T cell receptor beta chain with its context. The V gene lost 4 bases and the J gene lost 4 bases, with 14 bases spanning the gap. The germline gives CDR1 SNHLY, CDR2 FYNNEI. The CDR3 has 14 residues. This sample stems from a study of blood T cell repertoires in COVID-19. In the study's own analysis: Reference gene primer amplification gave estimated nucleated cell counts. Repertoires were generated with immunoSEQ multiplex PCR, while TCRdb's copy carries only in-frame clones and drops some. The DNA was the basis for D and trimming; V, J and clone size are from that table. The sample shows roughly 250,000 clones, 82% of them seen only once.

Sequences were obtained from peripheral blood. This TCR came from a woman of 80 years or more with active or convalescent COVID-19. The chain has TRBV2 and TRBJ2-7, with D possibly TRBD1 on 8 matching bases. The CDR3 reads CASSVQGGLYEQYF. CDR3 coding DNA: TGTGCCAGCAGTGTACAGGGGGGGTTGTACGAGCAGTACTTC.